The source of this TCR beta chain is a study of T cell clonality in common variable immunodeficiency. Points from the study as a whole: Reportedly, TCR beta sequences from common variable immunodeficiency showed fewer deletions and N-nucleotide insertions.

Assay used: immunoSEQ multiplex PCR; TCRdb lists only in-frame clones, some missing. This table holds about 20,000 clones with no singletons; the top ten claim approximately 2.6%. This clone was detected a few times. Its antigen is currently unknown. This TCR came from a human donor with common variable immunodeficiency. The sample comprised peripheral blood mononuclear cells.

CDR3 residues: CASSPIGDTFNYGYTF. CDR3 DNA, as far as it was read: TGTGCCAGCTCACCGATCGGGGACACCTTTAACTATGGC. V usage is TRBV18 and J usage is TRBJ1-2, with D perhaps matching TRBD1 (6 bases). The missing CDR3 end, 3 residues past where the read stops, is filled in from the germline J gene. V was shortened by 3 bases and J by 1 base, with 15 bases between the two germline ends. The CDR3 runs to 16 residues. Germline CDR1 KGHSH, CDR2 LQKENI.